The next 10 T cell receptor beta chains were all read from a single sample in a study of blood T cell repertoires in COVID-19. The protocol was immunoSEQ multiplex PCR, while the TCRdb copy is restricted to in-frame clones and leaves out a portion. This sample carries roughly 150,000 clones, around nine tenths of them seen once, and the ten largest clones take 2.5%. Sequencing used peripheral blood. The receptors derive from a woman at least 80 years old with COVID-19, enrolled during active disease.

The chain recombines TRBV18 with TRBJ2-7; D possibly corresponds to TRBD1 (6 bases). This CDR3 comprises 15 residues. Trimming removed 6 bases at V and 5 bases at J, with 20 bases between. The germline V gene encodes CDR1 KGHSH and CDR2 LQKENI. The CDR3 reads CASSPAYRAVDEQYF. The CDR3 DNA follows: TGTGCCAGCTCTCCGGCCTACAGGGCGGTCGACGAGCAGTACTTC. The full variable domain, its missing parts supplied by reference TRBV18 and TRBJ2-7, is NAGVMQNPRHLVRRRGQEARLRCSPMKGHSHVYWYRQLPEEGLKFMVYLQKENIIDESGMPKERFSAEFPKEGPSILRIQQVVRGDSAAYFCASSPAYRAVDEQYFGPGTRLTVT.

A single count supports this clone. The CDR3 sequence: CASSLTVTGEYEQFF. CDR3 bases: TGTGCCAGCAGCCTAACCGTGACAGGGGAGTATGAGCAGTTCTTC. The rearrangement links TRBV11-2 to TRBJ2-1; 8 bases align to TRBD1. The CDR3 sequence is 15 residues long. The J segment lost 8 bases and the V segment lost 5 bases, leaving 11 bases of the junction unmatched. Germline CDR1 is SGHAT and CDR2 is FQNNGV. The variable domain in full, completed from reference TRBV11-2 and TRBJ2-1, reads EAGVAQSPRYKIIEKRQSVAFWCNPISGHATLYWYQQILGQGPKLLIQFQNNGVVDDSQLPKDRFSAERLKGVDSTLKIQPAKLEDSAVYLCASSLTVTGEYEQFFGPGTRLTVL.

The CDR3 protein is CASRLEGEQYF. The CDR3 DNA reads as TGTGCCAGCAGGCTCGAGGGCGAGCAGTACTTC. The rearrangement links TRBV7-9 to TRBJ2-7; tentatively, D is TRBD2 (5 bases). The CDR3 totals 11 residues. Trimming removed 6 bases from V and 6 bases from J, with 9 bases in between. Germline V gene sequence: CDR1 SEHNR, CDR2 FQNEAQ (reference sequence).

The chain couples TRBV28 to TRBJ2-5; 8 nucleotides line up with TRBD1. J lost 4 bases, V lost 6 bases, and 13 bases had no gene match. The CDR3 is 16 residues long. The germline V gene has CDR1 MDHEN and CDR2 SYDVKM. CDR3 region: CASRELIGRGRETQYF. In DNA form, the CDR3 reads TGTGCCAGCAGAGAGCTTATCGGCAGGGGGCGAGAGACCCAGTACTTC.

The chain combines TRBV28 with TRBJ2-7; D is perhaps TRBD2 (7 bases). Between the trimmed V and J ends, which lost 5 bases and 0 bases, there was a span of 11 bases. Germline V gives CDR1 MDHEN, CDR2 SYDVKM. This CDR3 is built from 14 residues. The CDR3 sequence is CASSGGDNSYEQYF. CDR3 nucleotide sequence: TGTGCCAGCAGTGGGGGGGACAACTCCTACGAGCAGTACTTC.

J is TRBJ2-1 and V is TRBV19; the D is unclear. This CDR3 spans 15 amino acids. The germline gives CDR1 LNHDA, CDR2 SQIVND (reference sequence). The ends were cut back, 5 bases at V and 0 bases at J, with 11 bases in the middle. The CDR3 bases are TGTGCCAGTAGTGCTCGAGGAAGCTCCTACAATGAGCAGTTCTTC. As protein: CASSARGSSYNEQFF.

The chain is built from TRBV11-2 and TRBJ2-1; tentatively, D is TRBD2 (6 bases). The length of the CDR3 is 15 residues. V lost 4 bases and J lost 8, with 18 bases in between. The germline gives CDR1 SGHAT, CDR2 FQNNGV. The CDR3 protein is CASSSSPGIADEQFF. CDR3 coding DNA: TGTGCCAGCAGCTCCAGTCCAGGAATAGCGGATGAGCAGTTCTTC.

The chain joins TRBV24-1 to TRBJ2-6, with D possibly matching TRBD2 (6 bases). Trimming cost V 3 bases and J 4 bases, with 24 bases left between them. Germline V gene lookup returns CDR1 KGHDR and CDR2 SFDVKD. This CDR3 has 20 residues. This CDR3 is CATSDPTGGSGVKGANVLTF. Here the CDR3 DNA reads TGTGCCACCAGTGATCCGACTGGAGGGTCTGGCGTGAAGGGGGCCAACGTCCTGACTTTC.

The chain is built from TRBV3-1 (or the pseudogene TRBV3-2) and TRBJ1-3; D not resolved. Germline V CDR1 and CDR2: LGHDT, YNNKEL (reference sequence). CDR3 length equals 18 residues. V lost 1 base and J 2 bases, leaving 18 bases between the germline ends. The CDR3 nucleotides read TGTGCCAGCAGCCAAGGATCGTCCAGTTATGAAACTGGAAACACCATATATTTT. Translation: CASSQGSSSYETGNTIYF.

V and J are TRBV27 and TRBJ2-1; maybe TRBD1 (6 bases). This CDR3 has 14 residues. Germline CDR1 and CDR2: MNHEY and SMNVEV (reference sequence). V was clipped by 5 bases and J by 4 bases, with 12 bases between them. The CDR3 DNA reads TGTGCCAGCAGTCGACCGGACAGTTACAATGAGCAGTTCTTC. This sequence encodes CASSRPDSYNEQFF.